The next 14 T cell receptor beta chains were all read from a single sample in a study of cytomegalovirus exposure and HLA in healthy donors. The PCR used 60 Vbeta and 13 Jbeta primers. Sequencing was performed with immunoSEQ multiplex PCR; in TCRdb, only in-frame clones are kept and a portion is missing. Of around 140,000 clones in the sample, about 78% are singletons; the top ten hold roughly 4%. Sequences were obtained from PBMCs. The receptors originated from a man aged 50-59 years in good health and CMV-seropositive.

The V and J genes are TRBV5-1 and TRBJ2-3, with unresolved D. The CDR3 runs to 19 residues. The V gene's germline CDR1 is SGHRS and CDR2 YFSETQ. Between the trimmed V and J ends, which lost 0 bases and 0 bases, there was a span of 20 bases. CDR3 coding DNA: TGCGCCAGCAGCTTGGAATTTTTTTATGGCGGAACTAGCACAGATACGCAGTATTTT. Its translation: CASSLEFFYGGTSTDTQYF. The variable domain in full, completed from reference TRBV5-1 and TRBJ2-3, reads KAGVTQTPRYLIKTRGQQVTLSCSPISGHRSVSWYQQTPGQGLQFLFEYFSETQRNKGNFPGRFSGRQFSNSRSEMNVSTLELGDSALYLCASSLEFFYGGTSTDTQYFGPGTRLTVL.

The rearrangement links TRBV6-5 to TRBJ1-4; 7 bases map to TRBD1. V lost 4 bases and J lost 11; bases outside the gene matches: 13. The germline CDR1 and CDR2 sequences are MNHEY and SVGAGI. CDR3 size: 15 residues. CDR3 in amino acids: CASSFQGQGGDKLFF. Written as DNA, the CDR3 is TGTGCCAGCAGTTTCCAAGGGCAGGGGGGTGACAAACTGTTTTTT.

The chain uses TRBV19 and TRBJ1-5, with a tentative D call TRBD1 (5 bases). Per the germline V gene, CDR1 is LNHDA and CDR2 is SQIVND (reference sequence). The CDR3 has 14 amino acids. Trimming stripped 6 bases from V and 0 bases from J, with 9 bases between. The CDR3: CASSDRYSNQPQHF. CDR3 nucleotide sequence: TGTGCCAGTAGCGACAGATATAGCAATCAGCCCCAGCATTTT.

The chain joins TRBV6-4 to TRBJ1-2, with D unresolved. Germline-derived CDR1 and CDR2 are MRHNA and SNTAGT. Trimming took 0 bases from V and 0 from J, leaving 8 bases between them. The CDR3 length is 15 residues. This CDR3 reads CASSDSWASNYGYTF. CDR3 nucleotide sequence: TGTGCCAGCAGTGACTCTTGGGCGTCTAACTATGGCTACACCTTC.

This chain connects TRBV11-2 to TRBJ2-3; D remains ambiguous. The CDR3 consists of 14 residues. The germline V and J ends were trimmed by 3 bases and 2 bases, with 9 bases remaining between them. The germline V gene encodes CDR1 SGHAT and CDR2 FQNNGV. CDR3 loop: CASSFRQDTDTQYF. As DNA, the CDR3 is TGTGCCAGCAGCTTTCGGCAGGACACAGATACGCAGTATTTT.

This chain uses TRBV7-9 with TRBJ1-3; 8 bases fit TRBD1. The germline V gene encodes CDR1 SEHNR and CDR2 FQNEAQ (reference sequence). This CDR3 contains 16 residues. V dropped 4 bases and J dropped 4; count of bases not matched to a gene: 9. The CDR3 region has the DNA TGTGCCAGCAGCTCCCCGGACAGGGTCGGCGGAAACACCATATATTTT. Translating it yields CASSSPDRVGGNTIYF.

The rearrangement links TRBV6-5 to TRBJ1-2; 10 positions match TRBD1. The germline V gene encodes CDR1 MNHEY and CDR2 SVGAGI. V trimming: 5 bases; J trimming: 4 bases; junction bases outside the gene matches: 4. The length of the CDR3 is 14 residues. The CDR3 sequence is CASSNGQGGYGYTF. In DNA, the CDR3 is TGTGCCAGCAGTAATGGACAGGGGGGCTATGGCTACACCTTC.

In the case of this clone: Other DNA sequences in the sample encode the same CDR3. The rearrangement joins TRBV7-6 to TRBJ2-5, with TRBD2 as a possible D gene (6 bases). The CDR3 loop spans 13 amino acids. Between the trimmed V and J ends, which lost 4 bases and 5 bases, there was a span of 11 bases. Per germline, CDR1 SGHVS and CDR2 FNYEAQ. CDR3 bases: TGTGCCAGCAGCTGGACGGGGGTGGAGACCCAGTACTTC. It yields the protein CASSWTGVETQYF.

The rearrangement uses TRBV6-1 and TRBJ1-2, with TRBD1 matching over 7 bases. The CDR3 has 15 amino acids. The germline gives CDR1 MNHNS, CDR2 SASEGT. Trimming cost V 6 bases and J 4 bases; bases outside gene matches: 11. In DNA form, the CDR3 reads TGTGCCAGCAGATTCGGACAGGACGGTTCCTATGGCTACACCTTC. This translates into CASRFGQDGSYGYTF.

This clone was counted once. The chain uses TRBV9 and TRBJ2-3; D is possibly TRBD2 (5 bases). Between the trimmed V and J ends, which lost 0 bases and 1 base, there was a span of 12 bases. CDR1 and CDR2 from the germline V gene are SGDLS and YYNGEE. The CDR3 contains 16 residues. CDR3 amino acids: CASSVGASLGTDTQYF. DNA for the CDR3: TGTGCCAGCAGCGTAGGGGCTAGCCTCGGCACAGATACGCAGTATTTT.

The genes are TRBV28 and TRBJ1-1; weak D call: TRBD1 (5 bases). Trimming removed 5 bases from V and 8 bases from J, with 18 bases in between. Germline V gene data show CDR1 as MDHEN and CDR2 as SYDVKM. The CDR3 is made up of 14 amino acids. The CDR3 spells CASSLPALREEAFF. CDR3 sequence (DNA): TGTGCCAGCAGTCTCCCAGCACTCAGGGAAGAAGCTTTCTTT.

In this sample, this clone turned up a few times. CDR3 sequence (DNA): TGTGCCAGCAGCGTAGGGATTAGCGGGAGCTCCTACAATGAGCAGTTCTTC. Residues: CASSVGISGSSYNEQFF. The V call is TRBV9, the J call TRBJ2-1, with TRBD2 matching over 9 bases. Germline V gene sequence: CDR1 SGDLS, CDR2 YYNGEE. Trimming removed 0 bases from V and 0 bases from J; junction bases left unmatched: 4. The CDR3 length is 17 residues. Based on the CDR3 plus reference TRBV9 and TRBJ2-1, the full variable domain is DSGVTQTPKHLITATGQRVTLRCSPRSGDLSVYWYQQSLDQGLQFLIQYYNGEERAKGNILERFSAQQFPDLHSELNLSSLELGDSALYFCASSVGISGSSYNEQFFGPGTRLTVL.

The chain uses TRBV6-4 and TRBJ1-1, with 9 nucleotides matching TRBD1. The CDR3 is made up of 15 amino acids. Germline V gene data show CDR1 as MRHNA and CDR2 as SNTAGT. The J segment lost 1 base and the V segment lost 3 bases, leaving 3 bases of the junction unmatched. Written as DNA, the CDR3 is TGTGCCAGCAGTGAACAGGGGGCCCAGAACACTGAAGCTTTCTTT. The encoded protein is CASSEQGAQNTEAFF.

The chain is built from TRBV9 and TRBJ2-7, with 7 bases identical to TRBD1. CDR3 size: 15 residues. Germline CDR1 reads SGDLS; CDR2 reads YYNGEE. V trimming: 3 bases; J trimming: 0 bases; junction bases outside the gene matches: 6. The CDR3, as DNA: TGTGCCAGCAGCGCCGGGACAGTGCTCTCCTACGAGCAGTACTTC. Protein: CASSAGTVLSYEQYF.